This T cell receptor (beta chain) emerged from a study of cytomegalovirus exposure and HLA in healthy donors. Study results and caveats: Presence/absence analyses supposed approximately even sequencing depth among donors. An analysis done earlier found most TCR beta V segments productive about 87% or about 30% of the time.

This clone occurred a few times. The antigen is undetermined. Both 60 Vbeta primers and 13 Jbeta primers went into the PCR. Assay: immunoSEQ multiplex PCR; the TCRdb copy retains only in-frame clones and omits some. The sample yields some 190,000 clones, 65% to 80% seen once. This TCR was sampled from a woman between 25 and 40 years old in good health and CMV-seropositive. The source material was PBMCs.

CDR3 in DNA: TGTGCCAGCTCCGAGGAGGGGGCCGGGGATACGCAGTATTTT. Encoded protein: CASSEEGAGDTQYF. V is TRBV6-1 and J is TRBJ2-3, with a weak D call TRBD1 (7 bases). Trimming removed 8 bases from V and 6 bases from J, with 18 bases in between. Germline CDR1 reads MNHNS; CDR2 reads SASEGT. CDR3 length equals 14 residues.